The clone carrying this T cell receptor (beta chain) came up a few times. This specimen comes from a study of T cells after yellow fever vaccination. V lost 3 bases and J lost 4; bases outside the gene matches: 7. The CDR3 runs to 15 residues. Per germline, CDR1 SGHNT and CDR2 YYREEE (reference sequence). A single record per CDR3 protein comes from TCRdb applying MiXCR to the 5' RACE reads. The repertoire holds approximately 26,000 distinct CDR3 sequences, with approximately 4.8% as singletons. The sequence was obtained from a man aged 18 to 35 who received the YFV17D yellow fever vaccine. The source was PBMCs, either bulk or a sorted T-cell subset (CD4+, CD8+, memory, or dextramer-sorted; not recorded which), collected on the day of the yellow fever booster vaccination. V usage is TRBV5-4 and J usage is TRBJ2-1; TRBD1 matches at 7 bases. CDR3 coding DNA: TGTGCCAGCAGCTCCGGACAGGCCTCGTACAATGAGCAGTTCTTC. Translated, it gives CASSSGQASYNEQFF.